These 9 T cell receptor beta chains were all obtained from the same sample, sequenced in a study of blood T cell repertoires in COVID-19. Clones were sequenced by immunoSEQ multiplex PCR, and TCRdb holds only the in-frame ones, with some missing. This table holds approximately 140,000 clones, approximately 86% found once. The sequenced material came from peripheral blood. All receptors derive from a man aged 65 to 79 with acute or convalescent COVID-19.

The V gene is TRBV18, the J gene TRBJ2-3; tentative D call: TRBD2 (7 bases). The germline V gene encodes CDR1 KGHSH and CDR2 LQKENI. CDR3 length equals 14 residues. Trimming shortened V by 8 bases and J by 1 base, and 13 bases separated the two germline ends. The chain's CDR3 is CASRRGGGTDTQYF. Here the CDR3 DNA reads TGTGCCAGCCGGAGGGGGGGCGGCACAGATACGCAGTATTTT.

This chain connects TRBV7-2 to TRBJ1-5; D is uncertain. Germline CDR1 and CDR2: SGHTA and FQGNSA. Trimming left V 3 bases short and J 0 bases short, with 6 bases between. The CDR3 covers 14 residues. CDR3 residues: CASSLSDSNQPQHF. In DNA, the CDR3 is TGTGCCAGCAGCTTGTCAGATAGCAATCAGCCCCAGCATTTT.

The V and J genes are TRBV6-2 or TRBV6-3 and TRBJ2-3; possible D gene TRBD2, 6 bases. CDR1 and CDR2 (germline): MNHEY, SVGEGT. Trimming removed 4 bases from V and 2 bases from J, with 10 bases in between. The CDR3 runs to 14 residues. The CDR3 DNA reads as TGTGCCAGCAGTTTTCTGCGGGACACAGATACGCAGTATTTT. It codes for CASSFLRDTDTQYF.

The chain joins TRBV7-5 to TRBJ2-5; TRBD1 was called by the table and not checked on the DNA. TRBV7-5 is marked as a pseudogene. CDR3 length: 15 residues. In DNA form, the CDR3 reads TGTGCCAGAGGTTGGCAGGGGGCACTAGGGGAGACCCAGTACTTC. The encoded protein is CARGWQGALGETQYF.

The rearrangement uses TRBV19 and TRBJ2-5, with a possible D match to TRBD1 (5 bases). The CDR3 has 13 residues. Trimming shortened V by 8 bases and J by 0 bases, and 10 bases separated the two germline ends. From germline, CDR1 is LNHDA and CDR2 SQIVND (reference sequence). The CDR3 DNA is TGTGCCAGTGCGAACAGGAACCAAGAGACCCAGTACTTC. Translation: CASANRNQETQYF.

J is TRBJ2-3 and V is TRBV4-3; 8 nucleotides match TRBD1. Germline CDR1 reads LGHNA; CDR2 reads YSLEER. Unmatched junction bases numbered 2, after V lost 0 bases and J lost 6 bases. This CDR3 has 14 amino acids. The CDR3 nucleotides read TGCGCCAGCAGCCAAGATACAGGGGGGGATACGCAGTATTTT. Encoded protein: CASSQDTGGDTQYF.

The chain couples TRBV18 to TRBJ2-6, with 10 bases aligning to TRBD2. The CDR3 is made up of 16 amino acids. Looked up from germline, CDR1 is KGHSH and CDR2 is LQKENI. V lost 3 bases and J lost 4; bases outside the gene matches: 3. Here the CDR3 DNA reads TGTGCCAGCTCACCCCTAGCGGGAGTGGGGGCCAACGTCCTGACTTTC. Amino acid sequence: CASSPLAGVGANVLTF.

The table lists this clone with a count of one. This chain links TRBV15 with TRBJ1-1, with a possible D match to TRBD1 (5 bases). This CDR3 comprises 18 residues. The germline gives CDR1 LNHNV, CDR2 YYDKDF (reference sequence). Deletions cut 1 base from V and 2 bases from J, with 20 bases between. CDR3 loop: CATSRVSKGFGANTEAFF. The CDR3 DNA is TGTGCCACCAGCAGAGTGTCAAAGGGGTTTGGGGCAAACACTGAAGCTTTCTTT.

The CDR3 sequence is CASSLDDRGYEQYF. The CDR3 DNA follows: TGTGCCAGCAGCTTAGATGACAGGGGCTACGAGCAGTACTTC. The V gene is TRBV7-6, the J gene TRBJ2-7; the match to TRBD1 covers 8 bases. Looked up from germline, CDR1 is SGHVS and CDR2 is FNYEAQ. J was trimmed by 3 bases and V by 1 base; bases with no gene match: 2. The CDR3 contains 14 residues.